The source of this T cell receptor (beta chain) is a study of OX40 agonist ivuxolimab in advanced cancers. As concerns this clone: Its antigen remains unidentified.

Points from the study as a whole: At doses 0.1 to 3.0 mg/kg, CD4+ and CD8+ clones expanded. No antigen was identified for the clonally expanded peripheral T cells.

Clones were sequenced by immunoSEQ multiplex PCR, and TCRdb holds only the in-frame ones, with some missing. Of over 80,000 clones listed, more than 85% are singletons. Trimming removed 0 bases from V and 4 bases from J, with 12 bases in between. Per germline, CDR1 LGHNA and CDR2 YSLEER. The CDR3 totals 15 residues. The chain couples TRBV4-3 to TRBJ2-5, with D tentatively TRBD2 (6 bases). The clonotype originates from an adult with an advanced solid tumor such as melanoma, head and neck, liver or kidney cancer. Sequences were derived from CD4+ or CD8+ T cells sorted from blood, sampled in a trial of the OX40 agonist ivuxolimab. The CDR3 sequence: CASSQDGLGGETQYF. The CDR3 nucleotides read TGCGCCAGCAGCCAAGATGGGCTGGGGGGAGAGACCCAGTACTTC.